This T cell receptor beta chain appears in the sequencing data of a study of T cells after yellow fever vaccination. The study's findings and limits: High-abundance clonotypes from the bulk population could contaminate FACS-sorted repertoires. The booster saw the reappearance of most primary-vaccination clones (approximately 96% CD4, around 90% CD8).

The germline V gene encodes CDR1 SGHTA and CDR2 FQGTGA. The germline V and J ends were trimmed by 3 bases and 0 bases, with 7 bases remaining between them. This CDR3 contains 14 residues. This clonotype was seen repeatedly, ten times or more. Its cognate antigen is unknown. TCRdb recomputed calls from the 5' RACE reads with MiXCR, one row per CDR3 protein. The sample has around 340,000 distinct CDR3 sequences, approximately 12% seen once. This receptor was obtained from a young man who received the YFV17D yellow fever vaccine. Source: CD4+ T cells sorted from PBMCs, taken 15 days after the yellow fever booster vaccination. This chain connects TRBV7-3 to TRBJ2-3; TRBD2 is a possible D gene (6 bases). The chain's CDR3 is CASSFRGSTDTQYF. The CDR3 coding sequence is TGTGCCAGCAGCTTTCGGGGGAGCACAGATACGCAGTATTTT.